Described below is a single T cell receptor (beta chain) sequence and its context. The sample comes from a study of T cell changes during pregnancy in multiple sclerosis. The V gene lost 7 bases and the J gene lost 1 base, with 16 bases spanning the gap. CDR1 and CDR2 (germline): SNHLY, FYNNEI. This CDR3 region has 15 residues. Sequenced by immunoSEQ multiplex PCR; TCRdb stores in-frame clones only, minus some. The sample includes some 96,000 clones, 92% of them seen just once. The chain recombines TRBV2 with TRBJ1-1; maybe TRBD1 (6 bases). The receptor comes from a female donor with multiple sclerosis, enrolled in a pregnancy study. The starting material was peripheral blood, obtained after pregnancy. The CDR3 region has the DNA TGTGCCAGCAATTGGGGGCGGGAGGGGAACACTGAAGCTTTCTTT. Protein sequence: CASNWGREGNTEAFF. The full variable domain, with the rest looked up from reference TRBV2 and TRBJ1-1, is EPEVTQTPSHQVTQMGQEVILRCVPISNHLYFYWYRQILGQKVEFLVSFYNNEISEKSEIFDDQFSVERPDGSNFTLKIRSTKLEDSAMYFCASNWGREGNTEAFFGQGTRLTVV.